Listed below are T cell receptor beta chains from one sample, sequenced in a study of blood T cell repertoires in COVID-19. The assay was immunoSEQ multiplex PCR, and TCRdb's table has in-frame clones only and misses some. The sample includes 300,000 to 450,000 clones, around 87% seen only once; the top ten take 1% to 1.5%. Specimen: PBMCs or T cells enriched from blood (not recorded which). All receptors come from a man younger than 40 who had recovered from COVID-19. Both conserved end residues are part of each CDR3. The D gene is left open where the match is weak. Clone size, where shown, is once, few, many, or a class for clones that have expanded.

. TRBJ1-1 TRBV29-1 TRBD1 TGCAGCGTTGGGGGACAGGTGAACACTGAAGCTTTCTTT CSVGGQVNTEAFF
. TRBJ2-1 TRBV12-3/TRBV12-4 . TGTGCCAGCAGGCTTGTGGGGGGAGGTGAGCAGTTCTTC CASRLVGGGEQFF
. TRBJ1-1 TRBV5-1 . TGCGCCAGCACCTGGAGAGACCTTAACACTGAAGCTTTCTTT CASTWRDLNTEAFF
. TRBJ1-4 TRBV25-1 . TGTGCCAGCAGTGAACAGGGCACACGAGAAAAACTGTTTTTT CASSEQGTREKLFF
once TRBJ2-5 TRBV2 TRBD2 TGTGCCAGCAGTCAGACTAGCGCAACGTACCAAGAGACCCAGTACTTC CASSQTSATYQETQYF
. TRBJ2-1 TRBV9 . TGTGCCAGCAGCGTAAGGGGCGAGGAGTGGAATGAGCAGTTCTTC CASSVRGEEWNEQFF
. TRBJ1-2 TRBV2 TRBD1 TGTGCCAGCAGTGGAGGGACAGCTAACTATGGCTACACCTTC CASSGGTANYGYTF
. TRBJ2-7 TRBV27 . TGTGCCAGCAGTTTAAGTGCCTACCCGACTACCTCCTTGTCCTACGAGCAGTACTTC CASSLSAYPTTSLSYEQYF
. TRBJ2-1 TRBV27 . TGTGCCAGCAGGGCAGGACAAGTTAACAATGAGCAGTTCTTC CASRAGQVNNEQFF
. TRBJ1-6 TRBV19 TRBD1 TGTGCCAGTAGTTGGGCAGGGGGTTCCATCTATAATTCACCCCTCCACTTT CASSWAGGSIYNSPLHF
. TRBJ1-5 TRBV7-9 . TGTGCCAGCAGTACAGGCAATCAGCCCCAGCATTTT CASSTGNQPQHF
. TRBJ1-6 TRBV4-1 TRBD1 TGCGCCAGCAGCCAAAGAGACAGGGTCTTGTCCTATAATTCACCCCTCCACTTT CASSQRDRVLSYNSPLHF
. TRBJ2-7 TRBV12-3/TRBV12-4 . TGTGCCAGCAGTTCCCCATACGAGCAGTACTTC CASSSPYEQYF
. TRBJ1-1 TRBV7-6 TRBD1 TGTGCCAGCAGCCCGACAGGGGGAACTGAAGCTTTCTTT CASSPTGGTEAFF
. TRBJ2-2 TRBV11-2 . TGTGCCAGCAGCTTTCCTGTGGGAGCAGTTAACACCGGGGAGCTGTTTTTT CASSFPVGAVNTGELFF
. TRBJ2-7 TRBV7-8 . TGTGCCAGCACCCGACGGACGGGCGGGGTTTACTACGAGCAGTACTTC CASTRRTGGVYYEQYF
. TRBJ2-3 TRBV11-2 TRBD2 TGTGCCAGCAGCCAAGTAGCGGGGGGGCCATCAGATACGCAGTATTTT CASSQVAGGPSDTQYF